The 10 T cell receptor beta chains in this list originate from one sample, sequenced in a study of metastatic and nonmetastatic thyroid tumors. Every patient underwent thyroid surgery untreated. TCRdb called clones again from the PCR reads with MiXCR. The table lists about 3,900 clones, less than 40% of them singletons, with around half in the top ten. The source material was tumor tissue. The receptors originated from a female donor with papillary thyroid cancer or a benign thyroid nodule (not recorded which). Some clones in this sample may be carry-over from other donors' samples.

The rearrangement joins TRBV2 to TRBJ2-2; a weak D match, TRBD2 (5 bases). Germline V gene sequence: CDR1 SNHLY, CDR2 FYNNEI. V lost 2 bases and J lost 2, with 9 bases in between. There are 15 residues in the CDR3. CDR3 nucleotides: TGTGCCAGCAGTGAACGGACTGTCAACACCGGGGAGCTGTTTTTT. The encoded protein is CASSERTVNTGELFF.

The CDR3 sequence: CASSWGWDTYEQYF. DNA for the CDR3: TGCGCCAGCAGCTGGGGGTGGGATACCTACGAGCAGTACTTC. The rearrangement joins TRBV5-1 to TRBJ2-7; D is perhaps TRBD1 or TRBD2 (5 bases each). Germline CDR1 is SGHRS and CDR2 is YFSETQ. V was shortened by 3 bases and J by 2 bases, with 12 bases between the two germline ends. The CDR3 is 14 amino acids.

Written as DNA, the CDR3 is TGTGCCAGCAGCACAAGAGGTGACAGGGACGACGAGCAGTACTTC. Protein sequence: CASSTRGDRDDEQYF. The chain employs TRBV11-3 and TRBJ2-7, with 7 positions matching TRBD1. Trimming removed 5 bases from V and 5 bases from J; junction bases left unmatched: 12. CDR3 size: 15 residues. Germline CDR1 SGHNT, CDR2 YENEEA.

The genes are TRBV6-1 and TRBJ1-6, with D possibly TRBD1 on 6 matching bases. Germline V gene lookup returns CDR1 MNHNS and CDR2 SASEGT. This CDR3 has 14 residues. Trimming removed 6 bases at V and 9 bases at J, with 15 bases between. The CDR3: CASRGAGFSSPLHF. The CDR3 DNA sequence: TGTGCCAGCAGGGGGGCCGGGTTCAGTTCACCCCTCCACTTT.

This clone came up a few times. The chain has TRBV20-1 and TRBJ2-5; maybe TRBD2 (6 bases). This CDR3 comprises 14 residues. The germline CDR1 and CDR2 sequences are DFQATT and SNEGSKA (reference sequence). Between the trimmed V and J ends, which lost 0 bases and 5 bases, there was a span of 13 bases. The CDR3 protein is CSARDLGEVETQYF. CDR3 DNA sequence: TGCAGTGCTAGAGATTTGGGGGAGGTGGAGACCCAGTACTTC.

This clone was seen only a few times. V usage is TRBV10-3 and J usage is TRBJ2-5; 10 bases are shared with TRBD2. V trimming: 11 bases; J trimming: 2 bases; junction bases outside the gene matches: 14. From germline, CDR1 is ENHRY and CDR2 SYGVKD. This CDR3 spans 16 amino acids. The CDR3 bases are TGTGCCCCCATTGGGACTAGCGAGAGGGTTCAAGAGACCCAGTACTTC. It yields the protein CAPIGTSERVQETQYF.

This clone is judged medium-sized. The conserved final phenylalanine or tryptophan is absent from the CDR3, which likely points to a read error. The DNA is left out, because the CDR3 cannot be placed on it with certainty; the CDR3 is given as TCRdb lists it. This chain joins TRBV5-1 and TRBJ1-2; the D call TRBD1 from the table was never checked on the DNA. The V gene's germline CDR1 is SGHRS and CDR2 YFSETQ. The CDR3 totals 12 residues, both ends included. The CDR3 region is CASSLDGASLHI.

As DNA, the CDR3 is TGCGCCAGCAGGCCCCTAGCGGGAGGGAGCAATGAGCAGTTCTTC. Amino acids: CASRPLAGGSNEQFF. The V and J genes are TRBV5-1 and TRBJ2-1; 12 nucleotides agree with TRBD2. V was pared by 5 bases and J by 6 bases, with 6 bases of the junction left unmatched. The CDR3 length is 15 residues. The germline V gene encodes CDR1 SGHRS and CDR2 YFSETQ.

The chain employs TRBV28 and TRBJ2-7; 13 nucleotides line up with TRBD2. This CDR3 region has 18 residues. V lost 6 bases to trimming and J lost 0 bases; unmatched junction nucleotides: 11. Looked up from germline, CDR1 is MDHEN and CDR2 is SYDVKM. In DNA form, the CDR3 reads TGTGCCAGCAGCACGGGACTAGCGGGACTCCAGAGCTCCTACGAGCAGTACTTC. The encoded protein is CASSTGLAGLQSSYEQYF.

The gene calls are TRBV6-1 and TRBJ2-5; 12 bases align to TRBD2. Unmatched junction bases numbered 2, after V lost 2 bases and J lost 4 bases. Germline values: CDR1 MNHNS, CDR2 SASEGT. There are 15 residues in the CDR3. DNA of the CDR3: TGTGCCAGCAGTGAACTAGCGGGAGGGCCAGAGACCCAGTACTTC. Translating gives CASSELAGGPETQYF.